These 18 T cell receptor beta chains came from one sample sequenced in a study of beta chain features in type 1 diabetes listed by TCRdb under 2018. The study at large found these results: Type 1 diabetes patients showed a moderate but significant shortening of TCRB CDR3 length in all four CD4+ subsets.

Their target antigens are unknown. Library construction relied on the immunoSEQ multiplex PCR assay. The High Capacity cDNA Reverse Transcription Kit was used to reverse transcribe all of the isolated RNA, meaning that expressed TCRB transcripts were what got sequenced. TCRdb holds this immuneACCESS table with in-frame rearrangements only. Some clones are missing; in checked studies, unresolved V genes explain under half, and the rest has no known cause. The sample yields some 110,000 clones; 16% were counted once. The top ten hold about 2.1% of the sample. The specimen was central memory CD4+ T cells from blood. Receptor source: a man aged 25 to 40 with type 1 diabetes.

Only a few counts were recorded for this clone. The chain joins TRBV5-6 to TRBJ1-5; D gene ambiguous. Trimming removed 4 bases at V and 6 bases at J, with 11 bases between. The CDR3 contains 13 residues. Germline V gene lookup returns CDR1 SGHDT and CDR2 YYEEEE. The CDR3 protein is CASSLHGGQPQHF. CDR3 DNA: TGTGCCAGCAGCCTACACGGCGGTCAGCCCCAGCATTTT.

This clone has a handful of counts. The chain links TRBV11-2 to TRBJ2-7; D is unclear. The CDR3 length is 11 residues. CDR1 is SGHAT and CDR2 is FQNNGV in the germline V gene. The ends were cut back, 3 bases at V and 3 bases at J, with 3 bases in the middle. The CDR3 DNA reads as TGTGCCAGCAGCTTTAACTACGAGCAGTACTTC. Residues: CASSFNYEQYF.

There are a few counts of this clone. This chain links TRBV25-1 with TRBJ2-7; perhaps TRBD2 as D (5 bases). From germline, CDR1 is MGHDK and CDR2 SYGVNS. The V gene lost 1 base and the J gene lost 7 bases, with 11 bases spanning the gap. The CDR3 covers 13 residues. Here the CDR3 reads CASSEWEQREQYF. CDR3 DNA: TGTGCCAGCAGTGAATGGGAACAGCGGGAGCAGTACTTC.

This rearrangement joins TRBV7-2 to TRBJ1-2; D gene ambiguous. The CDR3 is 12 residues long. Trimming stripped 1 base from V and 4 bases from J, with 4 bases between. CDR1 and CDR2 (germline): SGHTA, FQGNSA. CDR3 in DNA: TGTGCCAGCAGCTTAGAAGGCTATGGCTACACCTTC. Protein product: CASSLEGYGYTF.

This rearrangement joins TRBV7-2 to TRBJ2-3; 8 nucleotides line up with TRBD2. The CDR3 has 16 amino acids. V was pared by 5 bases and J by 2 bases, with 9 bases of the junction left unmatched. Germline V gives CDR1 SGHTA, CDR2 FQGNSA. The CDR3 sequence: CASSHQGRGVTDTQYF. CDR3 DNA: TGTGCCAGCAGCCACCAGGGGCGGGGGGTCACAGATACGCAGTATTTT.

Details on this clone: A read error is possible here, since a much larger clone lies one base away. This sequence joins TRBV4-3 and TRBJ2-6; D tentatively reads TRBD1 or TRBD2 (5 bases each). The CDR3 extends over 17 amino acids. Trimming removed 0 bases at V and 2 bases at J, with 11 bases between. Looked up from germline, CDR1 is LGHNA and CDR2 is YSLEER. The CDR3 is CASSQDRDGAGANVLTF. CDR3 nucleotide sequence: TGCGCCAGCAGCCAAGATCGGGACGGCGCTGGGGCCAACGTCCTGACTTTC.

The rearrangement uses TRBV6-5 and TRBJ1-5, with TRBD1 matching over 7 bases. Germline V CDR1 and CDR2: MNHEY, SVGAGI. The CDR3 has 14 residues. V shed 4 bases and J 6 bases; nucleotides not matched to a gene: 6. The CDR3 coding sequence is TGTGCCAGCAGTTTTGGACAGGATCGTCAGCCCCAGCATTTT. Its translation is CASSFGQDRQPQHF.

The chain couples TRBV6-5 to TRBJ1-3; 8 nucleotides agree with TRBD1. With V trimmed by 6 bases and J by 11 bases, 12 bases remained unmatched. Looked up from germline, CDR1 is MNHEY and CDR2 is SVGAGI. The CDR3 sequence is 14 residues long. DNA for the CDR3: TGTGCCAGCAGACCGACAGGGGACTTAGCGGCCATATATTTT. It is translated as CASRPTGDLAAIYF.

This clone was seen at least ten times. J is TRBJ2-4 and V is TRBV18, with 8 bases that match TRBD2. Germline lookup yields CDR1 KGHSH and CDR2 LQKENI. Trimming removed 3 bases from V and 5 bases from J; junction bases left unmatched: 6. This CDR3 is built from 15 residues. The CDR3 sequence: CASSPFTSGENIQYF. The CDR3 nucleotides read TGTGCCAGCTCACCTTTTACTAGCGGAGAAAACATTCAGTACTTC.

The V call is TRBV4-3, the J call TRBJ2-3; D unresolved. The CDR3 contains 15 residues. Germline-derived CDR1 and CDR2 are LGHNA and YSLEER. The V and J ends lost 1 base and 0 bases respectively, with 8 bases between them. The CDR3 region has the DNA TGCGCCAGCAGCCAAGCTCAGCCTAGCACAGATACGCAGTATTTT. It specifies CASSQAQPSTDTQYF.

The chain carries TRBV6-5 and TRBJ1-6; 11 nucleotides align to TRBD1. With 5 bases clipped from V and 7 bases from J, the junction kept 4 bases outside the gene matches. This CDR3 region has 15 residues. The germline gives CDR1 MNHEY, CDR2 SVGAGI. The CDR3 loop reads CASSTGQGANSPLHF. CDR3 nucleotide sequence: TGTGCCAGCAGTACCGGACAGGGGGCGAATTCACCCCTCCACTTT.

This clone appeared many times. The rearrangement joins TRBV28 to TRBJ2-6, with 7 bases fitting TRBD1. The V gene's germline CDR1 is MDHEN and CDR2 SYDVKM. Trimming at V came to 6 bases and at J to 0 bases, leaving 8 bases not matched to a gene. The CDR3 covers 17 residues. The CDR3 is CASSSGQASSGANVLTF. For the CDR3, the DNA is TGTGCCAGCAGCTCCGGACAGGCTAGCTCTGGGGCCAACGTCCTGACTTTC. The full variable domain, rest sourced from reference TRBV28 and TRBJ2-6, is DVKVTQSSRYLVKRTGEKVFLECVQDMDHENMFWYRQDPGLGLRLIYFSYDVKMKEKGDIPEGYSVSREKKERFSLILESASTNQTSMYLCASSSGQASSGANVLTFGAGSRLTVL.

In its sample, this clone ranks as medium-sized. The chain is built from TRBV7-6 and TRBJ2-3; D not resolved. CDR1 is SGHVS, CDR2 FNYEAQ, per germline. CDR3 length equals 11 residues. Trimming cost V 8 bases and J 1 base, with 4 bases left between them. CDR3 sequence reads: CASGGTDTQYF. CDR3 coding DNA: TGTGCCAGCGGGGGCACAGATACGCAGTATTTT. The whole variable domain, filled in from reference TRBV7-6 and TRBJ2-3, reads GAGVSQSPRYKVTKRGQDVALRCDPISGHVSLYWYRQALGQGPEFLTYFNYEAQQDKSGLPNDRFSAERPEGSISTLTIQRTEQRDSAMYRCASGGTDTQYFGPGTRLTVL.

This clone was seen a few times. This CDR3 reads CASSKETQYF. Here the CDR3 DNA reads TGTGCCAGCAGCAAAGAGACCCAGTACTTC. The chain employs TRBV21-1 and TRBJ2-5. TRBV21-1 counts as a pseudogene. The length of the CDR3 is 10 residues.

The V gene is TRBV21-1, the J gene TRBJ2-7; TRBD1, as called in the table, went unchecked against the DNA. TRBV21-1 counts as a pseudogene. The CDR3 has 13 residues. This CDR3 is CASRRDSFYEQYF. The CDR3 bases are TGTGCCAGCAGACGGGACAGCTTCTACGAGCAGTACTTC.

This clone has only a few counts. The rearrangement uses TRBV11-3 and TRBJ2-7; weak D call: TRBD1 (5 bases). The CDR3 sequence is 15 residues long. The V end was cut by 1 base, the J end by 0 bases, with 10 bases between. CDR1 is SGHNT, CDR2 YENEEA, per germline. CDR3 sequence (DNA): TGTGCCAGCAGCTTAGTGGCAGGGATCTCCTACGAGCAGTACTTC. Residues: CASSLVAGISYEQYF.

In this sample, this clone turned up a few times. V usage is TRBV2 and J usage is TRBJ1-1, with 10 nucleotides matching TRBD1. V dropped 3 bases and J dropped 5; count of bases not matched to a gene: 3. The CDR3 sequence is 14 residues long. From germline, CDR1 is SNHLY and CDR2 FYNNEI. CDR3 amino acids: CASSEGTGVTEAFF. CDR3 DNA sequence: TGTGCCAGCAGTGAGGGGACAGGGGTTACTGAAGCTTTCTTT.

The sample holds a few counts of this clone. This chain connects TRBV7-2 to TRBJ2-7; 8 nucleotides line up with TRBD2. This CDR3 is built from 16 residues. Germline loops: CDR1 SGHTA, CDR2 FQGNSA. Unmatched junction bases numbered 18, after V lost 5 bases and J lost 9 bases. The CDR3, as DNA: TGTGCCAGCAGCCTCCCCCAGCGGCGTAGCGGGGCCGGGCAGTACTTC. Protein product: CASSLPQRRSGAGQYF.